A selection of T cell receptor beta chains follows, all from one sample in a study of CD8 T cells in Susac syndrome. TCRdb ran MiXCR on the immunoSEQ multiplex PCR reads and lists one entry per CDR3 protein. Here the sample spans 150,000 to 200,000 distinct CDR3 sequences, about 95% being singletons. The sample comprised CD8+ T cells from PBMCs. The source of these receptors is a human donor with multiple sclerosis. CDR3s include the opening cysteine and the closing phenylalanine or tryptophan. D genes are given only for firm matches. Size is omitted from some rows. Given values are once, few, many or a class for expanded clones.

j_call | cdr3_length | v_call | clone_size | d_call | cdr3_aa | cdr3_nt
TRBJ2-4 | 17 | TRBV18 | . | . | CASSSSGTFLAKNIQYF | TGTGCCAGCTCATCTTCCGGGACATTCCTAGCCAAAAACATTCAGTACTTC
TRBJ2-1 | 10 | TRBV7-9 | . | . | CASSFSHEFF | TGTGCCAGCAGCTTCTCCCACGAGTTCTTC
TRBJ2-3 | 13 | TRBV7-9 | few | . | CASSLEGSDTQYF | TGTGCCAGCAGCTTAGAGGGTTCAGATACGCAGTATTTT
TRBJ2-6 | 14 | TRBV5-1 | . | . | CASYPVPGANVLTF | TGCGCCAGCTACCCGGTACCTGGGGCCAACGTCCTGACTTTC
TRBJ2-1 | 17 | TRBV5-6 | . | TRBD1 | CASSLVRGTGLTNEQFF | TGTGCCAGCAGCTTGGTAAGGGGGACAGGGCTAACCAATGAGCAGTTCTTC
TRBJ2-1 | 13 | TRBV4-1 | . | . | CASSYLIGGEQFF | TGCGCCAGCAGCTACCTTATTGGCGGGGAGCAGTTCTTC
TRBJ2-3 | 14 | TRBV12-3/TRBV12-4 | . | TRBD1 | CASREGGATDTQYF | TGTGCCAGCAGGGAAGGGGGCGCGACAGATACGCAGTATTTT
TRBJ2-3 | 16 | TRBV20-1 | . | . | CSARDPGTPGTDTQYF | TGCAGTGCTAGAGACCCAGGGACCCCGGGCACAGATACGCAGTATTTT
TRBJ2-7 | 14 | TRBV7-6 | . | TRBD2 | CASSLRTSGSEQYF | TGTGCCAGCAGCCTTCGGACTAGCGGGAGCGAGCAGTACTTC
TRBJ1-4 | 15 | TRBV3-1 | . | TRBD1 | CASSSRDSLNEKLFF | TGTGCCAGCAGCTCCCGGGACAGCCTTAATGAAAAACTGTTTTTT
TRBJ1-2 | 14 | TRBV29-1 | . | TRBD1 | CSVAGQPVNYGYTF | TGCAGCGTGGCGGGACAGCCGGTTAACTATGGCTACACCTTC
TRBJ2-3 | 14 | TRBV6-6 | . | TRBD2 | CASSYGTTLDTQYF | TGTGCCAGCAGTTACGGGACTACCCTAGATACGCAGTATTTT
TRBJ2-1 | 13 | TRBV30 | . | . | CAWSVGPGVEQFF | TGTGCCTGGAGTGTAGGTCCGGGAGTAGAGCAGTTCTTC
TRBJ2-7 | 14 | TRBV20-1 | once | . | CSASEYGGIYEQYF | TGCAGTGCTAGTGAGTATGGCGGAATCTACGAGCAGTACTTC
TRBJ1-1 | 12 | TRBV7-9 | . | . | CASSLRVTEAFF | TGTGCCAGCAGCTTAAGGGTCACTGAAGCTTTCTTT